The clone carrying this TCR beta chain was detected a few times. Its antigen is unknown. This sequence may be a read error, since a much larger clone differs from it by one base. Every diagnosis used clinical symptoms, serum thyroxine and TRAb, thyroid ultrasound and orbital computed tomography. A 10 ml volume of fresh peripheral blood provided the PBMCs. TCR beta CDR3 regions were amplified from RNA transcripts. First-round RT-PCR of the TCR CDR3 relied on the HTBI primer set. TCRdb itself ran the multiplex PCR reads through MiXCR, one entry per CDR3 protein. The sample consists of about 250,000 distinct CDR3 sequences, roughly 22% of them appearing once. Between the trimmed V and J ends, which lost 0 bases and 6 bases, there was a span of 12 bases. The CDR3 runs 14 residues. CDR1 and CDR2 (germline): MNHEY, SMNVEV (reference sequence). This specimen comes from a study of T cells in Graves' hyperthyroidism and ophthalmopathy. Turning to the study itself: Staff took peripheral blood when the initial diagnosis was made, before any treatment began. Notes on the study in general: Prediction of ophthalmopathy progression came a median approximately 6 months pre-onset.

The receptor was isolated from a woman aged 40 to 50 with Graves' ophthalmopathy. Sequenced input: blood. V usage is TRBV27 and J usage is TRBJ2-7, with D perhaps given as TRBD1 or TRBD2 (5 bases each). The CDR3 spells CASSLSGVRREQYF. In DNA form, the CDR3 reads TGTGCCAGCAGTTTATCGGGGGTTCGGCGCGAGCAGTACTTC.